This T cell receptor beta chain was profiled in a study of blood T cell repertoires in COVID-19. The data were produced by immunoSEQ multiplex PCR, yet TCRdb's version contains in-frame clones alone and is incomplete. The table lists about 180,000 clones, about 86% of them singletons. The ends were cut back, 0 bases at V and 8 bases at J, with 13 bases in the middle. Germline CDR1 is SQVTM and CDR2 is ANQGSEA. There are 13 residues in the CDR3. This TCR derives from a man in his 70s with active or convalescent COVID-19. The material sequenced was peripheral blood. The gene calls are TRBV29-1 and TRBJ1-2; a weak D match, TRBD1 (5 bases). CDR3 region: CSVEDSGTLGYTF. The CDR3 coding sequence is TGCAGCGTTGAAGATTCGGGGACTCTCGGCTACACCTTC.